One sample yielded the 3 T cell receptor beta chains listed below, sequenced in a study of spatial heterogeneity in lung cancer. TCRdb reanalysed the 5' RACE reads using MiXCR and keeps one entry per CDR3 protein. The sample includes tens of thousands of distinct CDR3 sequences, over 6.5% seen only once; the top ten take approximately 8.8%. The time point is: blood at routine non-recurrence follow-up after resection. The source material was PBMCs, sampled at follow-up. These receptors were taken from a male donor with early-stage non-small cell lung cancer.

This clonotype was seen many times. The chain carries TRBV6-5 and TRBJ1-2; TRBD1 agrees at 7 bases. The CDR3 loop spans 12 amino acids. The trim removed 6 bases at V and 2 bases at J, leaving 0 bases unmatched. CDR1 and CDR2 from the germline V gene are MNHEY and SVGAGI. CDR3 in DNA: TGTGCCAGCAGGACAGGGAACTATGGCTACACCTTC. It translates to CASRTGNYGYTF.

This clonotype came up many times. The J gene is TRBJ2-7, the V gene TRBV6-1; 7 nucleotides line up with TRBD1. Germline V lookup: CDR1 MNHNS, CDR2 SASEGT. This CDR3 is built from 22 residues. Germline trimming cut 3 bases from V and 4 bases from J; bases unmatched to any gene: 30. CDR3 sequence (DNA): TGTGCCAGCAGTGAGTCCCGACCGACAGGGATGGCTCTGGCATCCCCCCGGTACGAGCAGTACTTC. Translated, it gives CASSESRPTGMALASPRYEQYF.

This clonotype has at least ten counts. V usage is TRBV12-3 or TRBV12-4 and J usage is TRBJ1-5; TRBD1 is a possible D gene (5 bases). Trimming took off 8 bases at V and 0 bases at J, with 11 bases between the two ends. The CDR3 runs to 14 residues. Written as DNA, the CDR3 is TGTGCCAGCCGACAGTCTTATAGCAATCAGCCCCAGCATTTT. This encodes CASRQSYSNQPQHF.